The text below deals with one T cell receptor (beta chain). Its specificity is unknown. Libraries were prepared by immunoSEQ multiplex PCR; TCRdb keeps only in-frame clonotypes and omits some of them. The sample gives under 20,000 clones, around 95% of which show up once; approximately 0.25% is in the top ten. The sample comes from a study of T cells after posttransplantation cyclophosphamide. Findings and limits, study-wide: Donor CD8+ memory clones often dominated recipient blood repertoires at later times.

The naive gate required viable CD3+CD4+ or CD3+CD8+ cells with CCR7+CD45RA+CD45RO-CD95-CD27+CD28+ phenotype. On the day of bone marrow donation, the related graft donor provided peripheral blood. The V end was cut by 6 bases, the J end by 0 bases, with 12 bases between. The CDR3 covers 15 residues. The germline V gene has CDR1 LNHDA and CDR2 SQIVND (reference sequence). This sequence joins TRBV19 and TRBJ1-3; possibly TRBD1 for D (6 bases). This clonotype was obtained from a woman aged 50 to 65 in good health and a related stem cell transplant donor. Sequenced input: naive CD4+ T cells sorted from blood. The CDR3 reads CASSAGADSGNTIYF. The CDR3 DNA is TGTGCCAGTAGCGCAGGGGCTGACTCTGGAAACACCATATATTTT. The full variable domain, its missing parts supplied by reference TRBV19 and TRBJ1-3, is DGGITQSPKYLFRKEGQNVTLSCEQNLNHDAMYWYRQDPGQGLRLIYYSQIVNDFQKGDIAEGYSVSREKKESFPLTVTSAQKNPTAFYLCASSAGADSGNTIYFGEGSWLTVV.